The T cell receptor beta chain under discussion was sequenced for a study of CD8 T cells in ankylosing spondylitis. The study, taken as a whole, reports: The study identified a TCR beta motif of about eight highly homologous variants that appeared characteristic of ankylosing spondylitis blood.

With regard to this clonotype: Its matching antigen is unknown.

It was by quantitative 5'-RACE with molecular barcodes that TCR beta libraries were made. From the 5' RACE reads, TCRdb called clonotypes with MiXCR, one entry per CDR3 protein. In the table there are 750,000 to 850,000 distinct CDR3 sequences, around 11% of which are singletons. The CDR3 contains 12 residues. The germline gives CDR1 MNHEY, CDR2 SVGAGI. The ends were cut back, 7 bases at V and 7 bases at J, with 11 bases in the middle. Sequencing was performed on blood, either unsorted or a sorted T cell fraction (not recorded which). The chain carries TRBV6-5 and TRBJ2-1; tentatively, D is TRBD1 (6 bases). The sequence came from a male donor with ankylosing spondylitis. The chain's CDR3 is CASKTGNNEQFF. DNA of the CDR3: TGTGCCAGCAAAACAGGGAATAATGAGCAGTTCTTC.